These 14 T cell receptor beta chains share one sample of origin, sequenced in a study of T cell changes during pregnancy in multiple sclerosis. Libraries were prepared by immunoSEQ multiplex PCR; TCRdb keeps only in-frame clonotypes and omits some of them. The data show about 87,000 clones, about 93% seen once. The source material was peripheral blood, sampled in the third trimester of pregnancy. Receptors originate from a female donor in good health, enrolled as a control in a pregnancy study.

This clone was seen just once. This chain joins TRBV6-6 and TRBJ2-7, with 7 nucleotides matching TRBD1. The length of the CDR3 is 13 residues. V gave up 0 bases and J gave up 5 bases; unmatched junction bases: 1. Germline-derived CDR1 and CDR2 are MNHNY and SVGAGI (reference sequence). The CDR3 DNA is TGTGCCAGCAGTTACTCTCAGGGGGACGAGCAGTACTTC. It yields the protein CASSYSQGDEQYF.

The gene calls are TRBV2 and TRBJ2-1; 9 bases match TRBD2. Trimming removed 7 bases from V and 3 bases from J; junction bases left unmatched: 7. Germline loops: CDR1 SNHLY, CDR2 FYNNEI. This CDR3 is built from 15 residues. The CDR3 loop is CASTVAGDFYNEQFF. The CDR3 bases are TGTGCCAGCACCGTAGCGGGAGATTTCTACAATGAGCAGTTCTTC. The whole variable domain, filled in from reference TRBV2 and TRBJ2-1, reads EPEVTQTPSHQVTQMGQEVILRCVPISNHLYFYWYRQILGQKVEFLVSFYNNEISEKSEIFDDQFSVERPDGSNFTLKIRSTKLEDSAMYFCASTVAGDFYNEQFFGPGTRLTVL.

The rearrangement joins TRBV18 to TRBJ2-7, with 10 bases identical to TRBD1. The germline gives CDR1 KGHSH, CDR2 LQKENI. The CDR3 has 15 amino acids. V shed 5 bases, J shed 3 bases, and the junction held 7 bases outside the gene matches. DNA for the CDR3: TGTGCCAGCTCAGCCGGGACAGGGGAGGGCTACGAGCAGTACTTC. It specifies CASSAGTGEGYEQYF.

The chain has TRBV5-1 and TRBJ2-2; TRBD2 agrees at 11 bases. Germline lookup yields CDR1 SGHRS and CDR2 YFSETQ. The V gene end was trimmed by 0 bases and the J gene end by 4 bases; junction bases not matched to a gene: 5. This CDR3 has 17 residues. The DNA of the CDR3 is TGCGCCAGCAGCTTGGGACTAGCGGGACCGGGCACCGGGGAGCTGTTTTTT. Its protein product is CASSLGLAGPGTGELFF. The full variable domain, completed using reference TRBV5-1 and TRBJ2-2, is KAGVTQTPRYLIKTRGQQVTLSCSPISGHRSVSWYQQTPGQGLQFLFEYFSETQRNKGNFPGRFSGRQFSNSRSEMNVSTLELGDSALYLCASSLGLAGPGTGELFFGEGSRLTVL.

The chain recombines TRBV28 with TRBJ1-5; 7 nucleotides agree with TRBD1. In germline, CDR1 is MDHEN, CDR2 SYDVKM. The V and J ends lost 7 bases and 2 bases, in that order; junction bases with no gene match: 14. The CDR3 loop spans 17 amino acids. CDR3 amino acids: CASISPFPGGGNQPQHF. The CDR3 DNA reads as TGTGCCAGCATCTCTCCTTTTCCAGGGGGAGGCAATCAGCCCCAGCATTTT.

The chain's CDR3 is CASRAPTGHEQYF. CDR3 sequence (DNA): TGTGCCAGCAGAGCCCCGACAGGTCACGAGCAGTACTTC. This chain uses TRBV28 with TRBJ2-7, with D perhaps matching TRBD1 (6 bases). CDR3 length: 13 amino acids. The V gene's germline CDR1 is MDHEN and CDR2 SYDVKM. The germline V and J ends were trimmed by 6 bases and 5 bases, with 14 bases remaining between them.

The table lists this clone with a few counts. The V gene is TRBV4-1, the J gene TRBJ1-1; D uncertain. From germline, CDR1 is MGHRA and CDR2 YSYEKL. This CDR3 is built from 14 residues. V was cut by 0 bases and J by 11 bases, with 16 bases left in between. The CDR3 DNA reads as TGCGCCAGCAGCCAAGATATCCGTGCACCCGAGGCTTTCTTT. As protein: CASSQDIRAPEAFF.

The CDR3 protein is CATSRGQGLYEQYF. In DNA, the CDR3 is TGTGCCACCAGCAGAGGACAGGGTCTCTACGAGCAGTACTTC. The V and J genes are TRBV15 and TRBJ2-7, with 7 bases matching TRBD1. Germline CDR1 and CDR2: LNHNV and YYDKDF (reference sequence). CDR3 length: 14 amino acids. Trimming at V came to 1 base and at J to 3 bases, leaving 3 bases not matched to a gene.

The chain is built from TRBV28 and TRBJ2-2; 7 bases fit TRBD1. J was trimmed by 2 bases and V by 5 bases; bases with no gene match: 14. Germline CDR1 and CDR2: MDHEN and SYDVKM. There are 18 residues in the CDR3. The chain's CDR3 is CASSPGYRTGENTGELFF. The CDR3 DNA follows: TGTGCCAGCAGTCCCGGGTACCGGACAGGCGAAAACACCGGGGAGCTGTTTTTT. Based on the CDR3 plus reference TRBV28 and TRBJ2-2, the full variable domain is DVKVTQSSRYLVKRTGEKVFLECVQDMDHENMFWYRQDPGLGLRLIYFSYDVKMKEKGDIPEGYSVSREKKERFSLILESASTNQTSMYLCASSPGYRTGENTGELFFGEGSRLTVL.

This clone has a single count. The V call is TRBV7-2, the J call TRBJ2-7; 11 bases fit TRBD1. The V gene's germline CDR1 is SGHTA and CDR2 FQGNSA. The CDR3 consists of 14 residues. The junction had 2 bases not matched to a gene; V was cut back by 4 bases and J by 3 bases. CDR3 protein: CASSWDRGYYEQYF. CDR3 nucleotides: TGTGCCAGCAGCTGGGACAGGGGGTACTACGAGCAGTACTTC.

The chain joins TRBV2 to TRBJ1-1; no clear D gene. This CDR3 spans 14 amino acids. V gave up 7 bases and J gave up 4 bases, with 16 bases separating them. Germline CDR1 reads SNHLY; CDR2 reads FYNNEI. This CDR3 is CASTRNRIGTEAFF. The CDR3 DNA is TGTGCCAGCACCCGAAACCGTATCGGCACTGAAGCTTTCTTT.

The CDR3 reads CASSIMLAAVDEQFF. CDR3 coding DNA: TGTGCCAGTAGTATAATGTTGGCCGCGGTCGATGAGCAGTTCTTC. The J gene is TRBJ2-1, the V gene TRBV19; D uncertain. Per the germline V gene, CDR1 is LNHDA and CDR2 is SQIVND (reference sequence). V was shortened by 2 bases and J by 8 bases, with 16 bases between the two germline ends. The CDR3 covers 15 residues.

This chain links TRBV19 with TRBJ1-1; 8 bases are a match to TRBD1. This CDR3 has 13 amino acids. Germline V gene sequence: CDR1 LNHDA, CDR2 SQIVND (reference sequence). V trimming: 10 bases; J trimming: 4 bases; junction bases outside the gene matches: 8. The CDR3 loop reads CATTDGTGTEAFF. As DNA, the CDR3 is TGTGCCACGACCGACGGGACAGGCACTGAAGCTTTCTTT.

V and J are TRBV6-5 and TRBJ2-2; D ambiguous. Per the germline V gene, CDR1 is MNHEY and CDR2 is SVGAGI. The CDR3 sequence is 13 residues long. Trimming pared 7 bases from V and 5 bases from J, leaving 11 bases between. The CDR3 DNA reads as TGTGCCAGCACCCAGTCCGGGACCGGGGAGCTGTTTTTT. It yields the protein CASTQSGTGELFF.